The clone carrying this T cell receptor (beta chain) was observed a few times. Its target is unknown. This CDR3 has 13 amino acids. Germline V gene sequence: CDR1 SGHVS, CDR2 FQNEAQ. The V end lost 3 bases, the J end lost 7 bases, and 13 bases lay between the germline ends. This sample was taken from a study of cytomegalovirus exposure and HLA in healthy donors. General study findings and limits: TCR beta V segments were, for the most part, productive about 90% or about 30% of the time in an earlier analysis.

Vbeta (60) and Jbeta (13) primers were used in the PCR. Authors' processing steps: Later, some 79 million unique TCR beta chains were counted in an analysis, and roughly 10 million of them were shared. Repertoires were generated with immunoSEQ multiplex PCR, while TCRdb's copy carries only in-frame clones and drops some. V, J and clone size reflect that table, while D and trimming were determined from the DNA. This table holds 100,000 or so clones, 65% to 80% found once. This chain uses TRBV7-8 with TRBJ2-7; D is unresolved. The source of this sequence is a man between 50 and 59 years old in good health and CMV-seronegative. The specimen sequenced was PBMCs. Here the CDR3 DNA reads TGTGCCAGCAGCTTCGCCCCCCTGCGGGAGCAGTACTTC. Amino acid sequence: CASSFAPLREQYF.